These 27 T cell receptor beta chains came from one sample sequenced in a study of T cells in localized non-small cell lung cancer. TCRdb's copy holds only in-frame clones and misses some; the assay was immunoSEQ multiplex PCR. The sample records 23,000 or so clones, approximately 83% being singletons. Source: peripheral blood, taken before any cancer treatment. The receptor source for this set is a male donor older than 55 with stage II squamous cell lung carcinoma.

This clone was recorded only once. The rearrangement links TRBV28 to TRBJ1-2, with D possibly being TRBD1 (5 bases). The germline V gene has CDR1 MDHEN and CDR2 SYDVKM. The germline V and J ends were trimmed by 2 bases and 10 bases, with 17 bases remaining between them. The CDR3 is 14 residues long. In nucleotides, the CDR3 is TGTGCCAGCAGTTTACAAAGGGGATCTATGGACTACACCTTC. It translates to CASSLQRGSMDYTF.

This chain uses TRBV7-2 with TRBJ1-1; 7 bases align to TRBD1. From germline, CDR1 is SGHTA and CDR2 FQGNSA. The length of the CDR3 is 14 residues. V lost 5 bases to trimming and J lost 0 bases; unmatched junction nucleotides: 3. For the CDR3, the DNA is TGTGCCAGCAGCAGGGGACAGATGAACACTGAAGCTTTCTTT. This encodes CASSRGQMNTEAFF.

The V gene is TRBV27, the J gene TRBJ2-7; D perhaps matches TRBD1 (6 bases). This CDR3 comprises 13 residues. Germline V CDR1 and CDR2: MNHEY, SMNVEV (reference sequence). Trimming took off 3 bases at V and 6 bases at J, with 12 bases between the two ends. The CDR3 DNA is TGTGCCAGCAGTTTCGGTGGGGGCCGCGAGCAGTACTTC. Residues: CASSFGGGREQYF.

The chain combines TRBV27 with TRBJ2-2; D not certain. V shed 0 bases and J shed 4 bases, with 9 bases lying between them. The V gene's germline CDR1 is MNHEY and CDR2 SMNVEV (reference sequence). The CDR3 length is 15 residues. The CDR3, as DNA: TGTGCCAGCAGTTTATCGAGAGGAGTCACCGGGGAGCTGTTTTTT. Protein: CASSLSRGVTGELFF.

This rearrangement joins TRBV18 to TRBJ2-3; 9 bases line up with TRBD2. Germline-derived CDR1 and CDR2 are KGHSH and LQKENI. V shed 5 bases, J shed 1 base, and the junction held 7 bases outside the gene matches. The CDR3 contains 16 residues. DNA for the CDR3: TGTGCCAGCTCATTTAGCGGGAGCCAACGCACAGATACGCAGTATTTT. Amino acids: CASSFSGSQRTDTQYF.

This chain links TRBV5-1 with TRBJ2-4; TRBD1 is a possible D gene (6 bases). From germline, CDR1 is SGHRS and CDR2 YFSETQ. The CDR3 is 15 amino acids. Trimming removed 0 bases from V and 7 bases from J, with 14 bases in between. CDR3 nucleotide sequence: TGCGCCAGCAGCTTGGCAGGGGATTTGTGGAACATTCAGTACTTC. Translated: CASSLAGDLWNIQYF.

The rearrangement joins TRBV14 to TRBJ2-5, with TRBD2 matching over 8 bases. The CDR3 extends over 14 amino acids. V lost 4 bases, J lost 6 bases, and 7 bases stayed unmatched. CDR1 and CDR2 (germline): SGHDN, FVKESK. As DNA, the CDR3 is TGTGCCAGCAGCCCCACGGGGGGGTCCCAGACCCAGTACTTC. It translates to CASSPTGGSQTQYF.

CDR3 bases: TGTGCCAGCAGCGGCAGTGCCTACGAGCAGTACTTC. It encodes CASSGSAYEQYF. This rearrangement joins TRBV7-9 to TRBJ2-7; unclear D gene. This CDR3 contains 12 residues. CDR1 is SEHNR and CDR2 is FQNEAQ in the germline V gene (reference sequence). Trimming pared 5 bases from V and 2 bases from J, leaving 7 bases between.

The rearrangement links TRBV29-1 to TRBJ2-1; D is unresolved. Trimming stripped 7 bases from V and 5 bases from J, with 9 bases between. The CDR3 has 11 amino acids. The germline CDR1 and CDR2 sequences are SQVTM and ANQGSEA. Here the CDR3 reads CSGSRHNEQFF. CDR3 in DNA: TGCAGCGGGTCGAGACACAATGAGCAGTTCTTC.

The chain employs TRBV4-2 and TRBJ1-1; D uncertain. Trimming stripped 0 bases from V and 2 bases from J, with 10 bases between. Germline loops: CDR1 LGHNA, CDR2 YNFKEQ. The CDR3 is 15 amino acids. The DNA for the CDR3 is TGTGCCAGCAGCCAAGACTGGATGGACAACACTGAAGCTTTCTTT. Translation: CASSQDWMDNTEAFF.

The genes are TRBV6-5 and TRBJ2-6; D is unclear. The germline V gene has CDR1 MNHEY and CDR2 SVGAGI. V dropped 2 bases and J dropped 4 bases, with 12 bases sitting between them. The CDR3 totals 16 residues. CDR3 sequence (DNA): TGTGCCAGCAGTTACGCTGCCGGGTTCGGGGCCAACGTCCTGACTTTC. It yields the protein CASSYAAGFGANVLTF.

The V call is TRBV28, the J call TRBJ2-1, with TRBD1 matching 7 bases. V shed 5 bases and J 6 bases; nucleotides not matched to a gene: 13. Germline V gene sequence: CDR1 MDHEN, CDR2 SYDVKM. The CDR3 length is 16 residues. The CDR3, as DNA: TGTGCCAGCAGTCTTTCGGGGTGGCAGGGGGTCAATGAGCAGTTCTTC. It is translated as CASSLSGWQGVNEQFF.

A single count supports this clone. The chain employs TRBV5-4 and TRBJ2-1; no definite D call. Germline CDR1 is SGHNT and CDR2 is YYREEE (reference sequence). This CDR3 comprises 13 residues. V was cut by 3 bases and J by 0 bases, with 4 bases left in between. The CDR3 loop reads CASSSSSYNEQFF. The CDR3 DNA reads TGTGCCAGCAGCTCGAGCTCCTACAATGAGCAGTTCTTC. The full variable domain, its missing parts supplied by reference TRBV5-4 and TRBJ2-1, is ETGVTQSPTHLIKTRGQQVTLRCSSQSGHNTVSWYQQALGQGPQFIFQYYREEENGRGNFPPRFSGLQFPNYSSELNVNALELDDSALYLCASSSSSYNEQFFGPGTRLTVL.

The rearrangement links TRBV9 to TRBJ2-1, with a weak D call TRBD2 (6 bases). With 0 bases removed from V and 2 bases from J, the gap between germline ends came to 15 bases. Germline values: CDR1 SGDLS, CDR2 YYNGEE. There are 17 residues in the CDR3. The CDR3 nucleotides are TGTGCCAGCAGCGTAGGGGGGGTCCTTGCGGCCTACAATGAGCAGTTCTTC. It codes for CASSVGGVLAAYNEQFF.

The CDR3 region is CASSSDTASLIGGLNTEAFF. In nucleotides, the CDR3 is TGTGCCAGCAGTTCAGACACCGCCTCCCTGATTGGGGGCCTAAACACTGAAGCTTTCTTT. The rearrangement links TRBV28 to TRBJ1-1, with a weak D call TRBD1 (6 bases). The CDR3 length is 20 residues. V lost 4 bases and J lost 2, with 29 bases in between. Germline V gene lookup returns CDR1 MDHEN and CDR2 SYDVKM.

This clone is a singleton in its sample. This rearrangement joins TRBV18 to TRBJ2-3, with 8 bases aligning to TRBD2. The CDR3 covers 15 residues. With 2 bases clipped from V and 2 bases from J, the junction kept 3 bases outside the gene matches. Germline lookup yields CDR1 KGHSH and CDR2 LQKENI. The chain's CDR3 is CASSPMRGDTDTQYF. The DNA of the CDR3 is TGTGCCAGCTCACCAATGCGGGGGGACACAGATACGCAGTATTTT.

This rearrangement joins TRBV4-3 to TRBJ1-2; D might be TRBD1 (6 bases). The length of the CDR3 is 15 residues. V gave up 0 bases and J gave up 3 bases, with 11 bases separating them. CDR1 is LGHNA, CDR2 YSLEER, per germline. The CDR3 DNA follows: TGCGCCAGCAGCCAAGATCGGGGGGCCTACTATGGCTACACCTTC. The encoded protein is CASSQDRGAYYGYTF.

The chain is built from TRBV20-1 and TRBJ1-2; TRBD1 might be the D (5 bases). Germline CDR1 and CDR2: DFQATT and SNEGSKA (reference sequence). Trimming removed 6 bases at V and 6 bases at J, with 11 bases between. The CDR3 contains 11 residues. The CDR3 DNA reads TGCAGTGCCACGACAGTAGATGGCTACACCTTC. Its translation: CSATTVDGYTF.

The chain combines TRBV19 with TRBJ1-2; D is undetermined. V was shortened by 6 bases and J by 2 bases, with 7 bases between the two germline ends. Germline CDR1 reads LNHDA; CDR2 reads SQIVND (reference sequence). The CDR3 is 12 amino acids. The CDR3 loop reads CASRQQNYGYTF. The CDR3 region has the DNA TGTGCCAGTAGACAGCAGAACTATGGCTACACCTTC.

The chain carries TRBV5-1 and TRBJ1-3; D gene unclear. The length of the CDR3 is 13 residues. CDR1 is SGHRS, CDR2 YFSETQ, per germline. The V end was cut by 3 bases, the J end by 5 bases, with 9 bases between. The CDR3 DNA sequence: TGCGCCAGCAGCTCCCCCGGCAGAAACACCATATATTTT. Translating gives CASSSPGRNTIYF.

This chain links TRBV7-2 with TRBJ1-5; D is undetermined. Per the germline V gene, CDR1 is SGHTA and CDR2 is FQGNSA. The germline V and J ends were trimmed by 1 base and 3 bases, with 10 bases remaining between them. This CDR3 region has 15 residues. CDR3 DNA: TGTGCCAGCAGCTTAGGGGGAATATCCAATCAGCCCCAGCATTTT. Amino acids: CASSLGGISNQPQHF.

CDR3 DNA sequence: TGTGCCAGCAGCCCAAGACAGGTTTCTAACTATGGCTACACCTTC. The encoded protein is CASSPRQVSNYGYTF. The gene calls are TRBV7-2 and TRBJ1-2; D perhaps matches TRBD1 (6 bases). This CDR3 is 15 amino acids long. Trimming took 5 bases from V and 0 from J, leaving 13 bases between them. Germline CDR1 reads SGHTA; CDR2 reads FQGNSA.

This clone has a single count. This rearrangement joins TRBV4-2 to TRBJ2-1, with D unclear. CDR1 is LGHNA, CDR2 YNFKEQ, per germline. V lost 1 base, J lost 3 bases, and 10 bases lay in between. This CDR3 comprises 15 residues. The CDR3 is CASSQVRPSYNEQFF. The CDR3 DNA is TGTGCCAGCAGCCAAGTCCGGCCTAGCTACAATGAGCAGTTCTTC.

V gene TRBV27 combines with J gene TRBJ2-7, with a tentative D call TRBD1 (5 bases). The CDR3 sequence is 12 residues long. Germline V lookup: CDR1 MNHEY, CDR2 SMNVEV (reference sequence). With 8 bases removed from V and 6 bases from J, the gap between germline ends came to 14 bases. CDR3 amino acids: CASWGRDREQYF. The CDR3 nucleotides read TGTGCCAGCTGGGGCAGGGATCGCGAGCAGTACTTC.

V is TRBV5-8 and J is TRBJ2-7; 10 nucleotides match TRBD2. Germline CDR1 reads SGHTS; CDR2 reads YDEGEE. V lost 2 bases and J lost 7; bases outside the gene matches: 3. This CDR3 has 13 amino acids. As DNA, the CDR3 is TGTGCCAGCAGCTTAAGCGGGGGGGATGAGCAGTACTTC. This translates into CASSLSGGDEQYF.

About this clone: At one end, the junction sequence differs from germline, possibly due to a read error. The rearrangement links TRBV4-3 to TRBJ2-1; D gene uncertain. CDR1 and CDR2 from the germline V gene are LGHNA and YSLEER. This CDR3 is 12 amino acids long. The CDR3 DNA reads TGCGCCAGCAGCCAAGATAGGTCAGCGACGATCTTC. Its protein product is CASSQDRSATIF.

By frequency in the sample, this clone is medium-sized. The chain combines TRBV19 with TRBJ1-1; D unclear. From germline, CDR1 is LNHDA and CDR2 SQIVND (reference sequence). The CDR3 is 13 residues long. V lost 2 bases and J lost 0, with 4 bases in between. The CDR3 DNA sequence: TGTGCCAGTAGTATATCAGTGAACACTGAAGCTTTCTTT. It specifies CASSISVNTEAFF.